Listed below are T cell receptor beta chains from one sample, sequenced in a study of blood T cell repertoires in COVID-19. Profiling relied on immunoSEQ multiplex PCR, and the TCRdb table lists in-frame clones only, not all of them. The profile shows hundreds of thousands of clones, roughly nine tenths of them singletons. The sequenced sample was peripheral blood. Every receptor here comes from a man younger than 35 with COVID-19, enrolled during active disease. The CDR3 runs from the conserved cysteine through the conserved F or W. Each record gives: clone size, CDR3 length, V gene, D gene, J gene, CDR3 DNA, CDR3 protein. The D gene is left open where the match is weak. Some rows have no size entry. The others give once, few or many, or a class for an expanded clone.

clone_size: .
cdr3_length: 21
v_call: TRBV4-1
d_call: TRBD1
j_call: TRBJ2-3
cdr3_nt: TGCGCCAGCAGCCAAGATCGGGGAACACTATGGACAGGGGGTGGGACAGATACGCAGTATTTT
cdr3_aa: CASSQDRGTLWTGGGTDTQYF

clone_size: .
cdr3_length: 12
v_call: TRBV12-3/TRBV12-4
d_call: TRBD2
j_call: TRBJ2-1
cdr3_nt: TGTGCCAGCAGTTTGGGGGGGAATGAGCAGTTCTTC
cdr3_aa: CASSLGGNEQFF

clone_size: .
cdr3_length: 14
v_call: TRBV5-1
d_call: .
j_call: TRBJ2-3
cdr3_nt: TGCGCCAGCAGCACTCTAGCGAGCACAGATACGCAGTATTTT
cdr3_aa: CASSTLASTDTQYF

clone_size: .
cdr3_length: 13
v_call: TRBV19
d_call: .
j_call: TRBJ1-1
cdr3_nt: TGTGCCAGTATCAGGCAGGGGATCACTGAAGCTTTCTTT
cdr3_aa: CASIRQGITEAFF

clone_size: .
cdr3_length: 17
v_call: TRBV27
d_call: TRBD1
j_call: TRBJ2-7
cdr3_nt: TGTGCCAGCAGTCTAACCAGGGGGAGTAGGAGCTCCTACGAGCAGTACTTC
cdr3_aa: CASSLTRGSRSSYEQYF

clone_size: .
cdr3_length: 15
v_call: TRBV5-4
d_call: .
j_call: TRBJ1-2
cdr3_nt: TGTGCCAGCAGCTCCACAGGGTCGGGTGTCTATGGCTACACCTTC
cdr3_aa: CASSSTGSGVYGYTF

clone_size: once
cdr3_length: 12
v_call: TRBV3-1/TRBV3-2
d_call: TRBD1
j_call: TRBJ1-2
cdr3_nt: TGTGCCAGCAGGCCAGGGGGCGGTGGCTACACCTTC
cdr3_aa: CASRPGGGGYTF

clone_size: .
cdr3_length: 14
v_call: TRBV2
d_call: .
j_call: TRBJ1-1
cdr3_nt: TGTGCCAGCAGTGTAAGGGTGGGAGAGGCTGAAGCTTTCTTT
cdr3_aa: CASSVRVGEAEAFF

clone_size: .
cdr3_length: 14
v_call: TRBV5-5
d_call: TRBD1
j_call: TRBJ1-2
cdr3_nt: TGTGCCAGCAGCTTGGGGGACAGGCCCTATGGCTACACCTTC
cdr3_aa: CASSLGDRPYGYTF

clone_size: .
cdr3_length: 12
v_call: TRBV6-5
d_call: TRBD1
j_call: TRBJ1-2
cdr3_nt: TGTGCCAGCAGAGGACAGGGGAGGGGGAACACCTTC
cdr3_aa: CASRGQGRGNTF

clone_size: .
cdr3_length: 16
v_call: TRBV10-1
d_call: .
j_call: TRBJ2-3
cdr3_nt: TGCGCCAGCAGCGGGGGACCCAACCTGGCCCCAGATACGCAGTATTTT
cdr3_aa: CASSGGPNLAPDTQYF

clone_size: .
cdr3_length: 14
v_call: TRBV29-1
d_call: .
j_call: TRBJ1-4
cdr3_nt: TGCAGCGTTGAAGACGGGACGGGGGGAGAAAAACTGTTTTTT
cdr3_aa: CSVEDGTGGEKLFF

clone_size: .
cdr3_length: 16
v_call: TRBV18
d_call: .
j_call: TRBJ2-2
cdr3_nt: TGTGCCAGCTCACCATATAATACAGGGAAAACCGGGGAGCTGTTTTTT
cdr3_aa: CASSPYNTGKTGELFF

clone_size: .
cdr3_length: 12
v_call: TRBV6-5
d_call: .
j_call: TRBJ2-5
cdr3_nt: TGTGCCAGCAGCCCGATCCCAGGGTCCCAGTACTTC
cdr3_aa: CASSPIPGSQYF

clone_size: .
cdr3_length: 15
v_call: TRBV7-9
d_call: TRBD1
j_call: TRBJ1-2
cdr3_nt: TGTGCCAGCAGCGCCAACAGGGGGCAGGACTATGGCTACACCTTC
cdr3_aa: CASSANRGQDYGYTF

clone_size: .
cdr3_length: 15
v_call: TRBV19
d_call: .
j_call: TRBJ2-1
cdr3_nt: TGTGCCAGTAGTATAGTCGGACAACCTTACAATGAGCAGTTCTTC
cdr3_aa: CASSIVGQPYNEQFF

clone_size: .
cdr3_length: 13
v_call: TRBV3-1/TRBV3-2
d_call: .
j_call: TRBJ1-1
cdr3_nt: TGTGCCAGCAGCCAACAGGGTAACACTGAAGCTTTCTTT
cdr3_aa: CASSQQGNTEAFF

clone_size: .
cdr3_length: 15
v_call: TRBV20-1
d_call: TRBD2
j_call: TRBJ2-3
cdr3_nt: TGCAGTGCGAGTCCTAGCGGGGGGTTCAAGGATACGCAGTATTTT
cdr3_aa: CSASPSGGFKDTQYF

clone_size: .
cdr3_length: 13
v_call: TRBV5-6
d_call: TRBD1
j_call: TRBJ1-2
cdr3_nt: TGTGCCAGCAGCTTGGCCGACAGGGGGCCCCAGACCTTC
cdr3_aa: CASSLADRGPQTF

clone_size: once
cdr3_length: 13
v_call: TRBV30
d_call: .
j_call: TRBJ1-1
cdr3_nt: TGTGCCTGGAGTCAGGAAGGTTACACTGAAGCTTTCTTT
cdr3_aa: CAWSQEGYTEAFF

clone_size: .
cdr3_length: 13
v_call: TRBV11-3
d_call: .
j_call: TRBJ2-2
cdr3_nt: TGTGCCAGCAGCCTACCCGGGACCGGGGAGCTGTTTTTT
cdr3_aa: CASSLPGTGELFF

clone_size: .
cdr3_length: 14
v_call: TRBV13
d_call: .
j_call: TRBJ2-1
cdr3_nt: TGTGCCAGCAGCTTTCGAGACAGGAACAATGAGCAGTTCTTC
cdr3_aa: CASSFRDRNNEQFF

clone_size: .
cdr3_length: 15
v_call: TRBV9
d_call: .
j_call: TRBJ2-2
cdr3_nt: TGTGCCAGCAGCGTAGCCCCACTGAACACCGGGGAGCTGTTTTTT
cdr3_aa: CASSVAPLNTGELFF

clone_size: .
cdr3_length: 15
v_call: TRBV18
d_call: TRBD1
j_call: TRBJ1-1
cdr3_nt: TGTGCCAGCTCAGCCCGACAGGGGGCTGGAACTGAAGCTTTCTTT
cdr3_aa: CASSARQGAGTEAFF

clone_size: .
cdr3_length: 15
v_call: TRBV6-5
d_call: .
j_call: TRBJ1-6
cdr3_nt: TGTGCCAGCAGCCGAGGACTGAGCTATAATTCACCCCTCCACTTT
cdr3_aa: CASSRGLSYNSPLHF

clone_size: .
cdr3_length: 18
v_call: TRBV7-8
d_call: TRBD1
j_call: TRBJ1-6
cdr3_nt: TGTGCCAGCAGCTTAGTCGCCGGGGCAGGGGGGTTAAATTCACCCCTCCACTTT
cdr3_aa: CASSLVAGAGGLNSPLHF

clone_size: .
cdr3_length: 16
v_call: TRBV18
d_call: TRBD1
j_call: TRBJ1-5
cdr3_nt: TGTGCCAGCTCACTCGGACAGGCGGATTCGAATCAGCCCCAGCATTTT
cdr3_aa: CASSLGQADSNQPQHF

clone_size: .
cdr3_length: 13
v_call: TRBV5-4
d_call: .
j_call: TRBJ2-4
cdr3_nt: TGTGCCAGCAGCTTGGGAGCGGGAAACATTCAGTACTTC
cdr3_aa: CASSLGAGNIQYF

clone_size: .
cdr3_length: 15
v_call: TRBV18
d_call: .
j_call: TRBJ1-1
cdr3_nt: TGTGCCAGCTCACCACTGGGCCAGATGAACACTGAAGCTTTCTTT
cdr3_aa: CASSPLGQMNTEAFF

clone_size: .
cdr3_length: 19
v_call: TRBV4-2
d_call: TRBD2
j_call: TRBJ2-1
cdr3_nt: TGTGCCAGCAGCCAAGCTAGCGGGAGGCCATCGCCGGGGTACAATGAGCAGTTCTTC
cdr3_aa: CASSQASGRPSPGYNEQFF

clone_size: .
cdr3_length: 14
v_call: TRBV6-1
d_call: .
j_call: TRBJ1-2
cdr3_nt: TGTGCCAGCAGTGAATCGGGAAGCAACTATGGCTACACCTTC
cdr3_aa: CASSESGSNYGYTF

clone_size: .
cdr3_length: 13
v_call: TRBV6-1
d_call: TRBD1
j_call: TRBJ1-1
cdr3_nt: TGTGCCAGCAGTGAAGTTGGGACAGGGAAGGCTTTCTTT
cdr3_aa: CASSEVGTGKAFF

clone_size: .
cdr3_length: 15
v_call: TRBV19
d_call: TRBD1
j_call: TRBJ2-5
cdr3_nt: TGTGCCAGTAGTATAGTAGGGGACAGCCAAGAGACCCAGTACTTC
cdr3_aa: CASSIVGDSQETQYF

clone_size: .
cdr3_length: 13
v_call: TRBV12-3/TRBV12-4
d_call: .
j_call: TRBJ2-1
cdr3_nt: TGTGCCAGCAGCACGACAGGCTACAATGAGCAGTTCTTC
cdr3_aa: CASSTTGYNEQFF

clone_size: .
cdr3_length: 14
v_call: TRBV7-2
d_call: TRBD1
j_call: TRBJ2-5
cdr3_nt: TGTGCCAGCAGCCCCGGACAGGCCTGGGAGACCCAGTACTTC
cdr3_aa: CASSPGQAWETQYF

clone_size: .
cdr3_length: 14
v_call: TRBV6-5
d_call: .
j_call: TRBJ2-7
cdr3_nt: TGTGCCAGCAGTAGAGTACAGGGAAAGGGCGAGCAGTACTTC
cdr3_aa: CASSRVQGKGEQYF

clone_size: .
cdr3_length: 18
v_call: TRBV6-1
d_call: TRBD1
j_call: TRBJ1-3
cdr3_nt: TGTGCCAGCAGTGCGACAGGGGGTGGGTCCGGTTCTGGAAACACCATATATTTT
cdr3_aa: CASSATGGGSGSGNTIYF

clone_size: .
cdr3_length: 15
v_call: TRBV18
d_call: TRBD2
j_call: TRBJ2-1
cdr3_nt: TGTGCCAGCTCGCCCACTAGCGGAGTTTACAATGAGCAGTTCTTC
cdr3_aa: CASSPTSGVYNEQFF

clone_size: .
cdr3_length: 13
v_call: TRBV27
d_call: .
j_call: TRBJ2-3
cdr3_nt: TGTGCCAGCAGTTCTGGGAGGCCAGATACGCAGTATTTT
cdr3_aa: CASSSGRPDTQYF

clone_size: .
cdr3_length: 14
v_call: TRBV4-1
d_call: .
j_call: TRBJ2-7
cdr3_nt: TGCGCCAGTTCAGCCACAGGGATCGTCTACGAGCAGTACTTC
cdr3_aa: CASSATGIVYEQYF

clone_size: .
cdr3_length: 13
v_call: TRBV18
d_call: TRBD1
j_call: TRBJ1-2
cdr3_nt: TGTGCCAGCTCCGGGGACAGCAACTATGGCTACACCTTC
cdr3_aa: CASSGDSNYGYTF